This T cell receptor (beta chain) emerged from a study of blood T cell repertoires in COVID-19. Study-level information: Some COVID-19 samples were acute and others convalescent; all came from the United States, Italy and Spain.

The method was immunoSEQ multiplex PCR; TCRdb's version includes in-frame clones alone and lacks a portion of them. In the table there are tens of thousands of clones, 90% of which are singletons. V was trimmed by 4 bases and J by 10 bases, leaving 8 bases between them. Germline V CDR1 and CDR2: WNHNN, SYGVQD (reference sequence). CDR3 length equals 12 residues. Specimen: peripheral blood. The source is a human donor with active COVID-19. The donor label of this sample is uncertain. V and J are TRBV10-1 and TRBJ1-6; weak D call: TRBD1 (6 bases). The chain's CDR3 is CASSARGSPLHF. CDR3 in DNA: TGCGCCAGCAGTGCCAGGGGATCACCCCTCCACTTT.